This T cell receptor (beta chain) was sequenced for a study of blood T cell repertoires in COVID-19. As for the study in general: Collection of acute and convalescent COVID-19 samples took place in the United States, Italy and Spain. From T cells, B-cell-depleted T cells, or PBMCs came the material, which was cDNA or gDNA.

In the authors' methods: Counts of nucleated cells, estimated from reference gene primer amplification, were obtained. Some clones are missing from TCRdb's copy, which holds only in-frame ones; the method was immunoSEQ multiplex PCR. V, J and clone size are those of that table, while D and trimming were read from the DNA. Here the sample spans approximately 390,000 clones, around 87% being singletons. The germline CDR1 and CDR2 sequences are KGHSH and LQKENI. CDR3 length equals 14 residues. Trimming took off 1 base at V and 4 bases at J, with 11 bases between the two ends. The genes are TRBV18 and TRBJ2-7; weak D call: TRBD2 (5 bases). The sample comprised peripheral blood. The sequence derives from a woman in her fifties or sixties with COVID-19, enrolled during active disease. The chain's CDR3 is CASSPLAGTYEQYF. CDR3 bases: TGTGCCAGCTCACCACTGGCGGGTACTTACGAGCAGTACTTC. Based on the CDR3 plus reference TRBV18 and TRBJ2-7, the full variable domain is NAGVMQNPRHLVRRRGQEARLRCSPMKGHSHVYWYRQLPEEGLKFMVYLQKENIIDESGMPKERFSAEFPKEGPSILRIQQVVRGDSAAYFCASSPLAGTYEQYFGPGTRLTVT.